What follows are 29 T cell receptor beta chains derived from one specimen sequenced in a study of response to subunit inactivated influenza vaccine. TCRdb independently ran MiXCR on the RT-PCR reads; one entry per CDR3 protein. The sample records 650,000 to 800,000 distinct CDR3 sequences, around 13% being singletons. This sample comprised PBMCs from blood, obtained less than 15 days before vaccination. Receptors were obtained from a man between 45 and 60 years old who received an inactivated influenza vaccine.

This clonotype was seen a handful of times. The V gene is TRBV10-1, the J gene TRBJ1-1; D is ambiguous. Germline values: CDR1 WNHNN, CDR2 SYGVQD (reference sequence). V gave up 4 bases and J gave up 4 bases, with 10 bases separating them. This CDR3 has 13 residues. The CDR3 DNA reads TGCGCCAGCAGTGGACTGCGGAGCACTGAAGCTTTCTTT. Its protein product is CASSGLRSTEAFF.

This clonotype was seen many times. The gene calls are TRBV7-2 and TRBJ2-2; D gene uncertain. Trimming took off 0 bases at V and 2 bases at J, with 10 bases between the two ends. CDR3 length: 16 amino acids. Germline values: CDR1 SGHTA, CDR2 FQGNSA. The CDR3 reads CASSLAGPPNTGELFF. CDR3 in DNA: TGTGCCAGCAGCTTAGCAGGGCCCCCTAACACCGGGGAGCTGTTTTTT.

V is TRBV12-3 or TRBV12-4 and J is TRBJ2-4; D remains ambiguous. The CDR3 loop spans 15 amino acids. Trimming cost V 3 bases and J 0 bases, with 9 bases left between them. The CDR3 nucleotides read TGTGCCAGCAGTTTGGACGGTTTAGCCAAAAACATTCAGTACTTC. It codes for CASSLDGLAKNIQYF.

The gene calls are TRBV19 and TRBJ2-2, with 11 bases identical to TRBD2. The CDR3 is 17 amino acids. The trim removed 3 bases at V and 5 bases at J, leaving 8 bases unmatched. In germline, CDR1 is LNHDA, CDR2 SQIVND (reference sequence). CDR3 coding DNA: TGTGCCAGTAGTATCCGTAGCGGGGGGGCACGGACCGGGGAGCTGTTTTTT. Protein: CASSIRSGGARTGELFF.

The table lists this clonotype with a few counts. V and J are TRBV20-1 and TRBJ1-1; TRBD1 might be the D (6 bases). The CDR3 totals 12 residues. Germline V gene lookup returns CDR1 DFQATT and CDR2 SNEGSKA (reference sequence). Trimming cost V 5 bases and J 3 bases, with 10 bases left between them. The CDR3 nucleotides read TGCAGTGCTCAGTCAGGGGACACTGAAGCTTTCTTT. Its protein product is CSAQSGDTEAFF.

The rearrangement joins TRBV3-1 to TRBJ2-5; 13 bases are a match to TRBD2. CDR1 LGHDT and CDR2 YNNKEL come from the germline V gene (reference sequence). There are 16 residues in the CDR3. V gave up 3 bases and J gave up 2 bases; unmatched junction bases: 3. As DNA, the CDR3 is TGTGCCAGCAGCCACCGGACTAGCGGGGGACAAGAGACCCAGTACTTC. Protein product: CASSHRTSGGQETQYF.

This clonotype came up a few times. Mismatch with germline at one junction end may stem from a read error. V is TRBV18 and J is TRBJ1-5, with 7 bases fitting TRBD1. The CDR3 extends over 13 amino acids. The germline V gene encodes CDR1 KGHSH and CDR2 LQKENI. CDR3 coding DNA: TGTGCCAGCTCACCCCCCCGACAGGGACCCCTGCATTTT. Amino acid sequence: CASSPPRQGPLHF. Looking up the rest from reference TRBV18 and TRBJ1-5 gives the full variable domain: NAGVMQNPRHLVRRRGQEARLRCSPMKGHSHVYWYRQLPEEGLKFMVYLQKENIIDESGMPKERFSAEFPKEGPSILRIQQVVRGDSAAYFCASSPPRQGPLHFGDGTRLSIL.

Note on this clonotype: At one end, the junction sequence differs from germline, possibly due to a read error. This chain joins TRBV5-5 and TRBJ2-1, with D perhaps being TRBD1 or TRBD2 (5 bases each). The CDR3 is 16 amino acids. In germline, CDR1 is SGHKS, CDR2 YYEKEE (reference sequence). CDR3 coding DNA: TGTGCCATCAGCTCCCTCCGAGGGGACTCCTACAATGAGCAGTTCTTC. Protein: CAISSLRGDSYNEQFF.

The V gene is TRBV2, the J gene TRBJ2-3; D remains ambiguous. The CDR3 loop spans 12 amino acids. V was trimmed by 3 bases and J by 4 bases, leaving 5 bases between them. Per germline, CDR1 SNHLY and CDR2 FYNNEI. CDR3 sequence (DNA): TGTGCCAGCAGTGATAGTGCAGATACGCAGTATTTT. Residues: CASSDSADTQYF.

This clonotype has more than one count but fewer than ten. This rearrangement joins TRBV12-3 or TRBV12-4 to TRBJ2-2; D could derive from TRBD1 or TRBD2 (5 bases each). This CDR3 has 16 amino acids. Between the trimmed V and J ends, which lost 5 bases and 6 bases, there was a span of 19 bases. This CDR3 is CASSNPRTILAGELFF. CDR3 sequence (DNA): TGTGCCAGCAGTAACCCGCGGACAATACTAGCCGGGGAGCTGTTTTTT.

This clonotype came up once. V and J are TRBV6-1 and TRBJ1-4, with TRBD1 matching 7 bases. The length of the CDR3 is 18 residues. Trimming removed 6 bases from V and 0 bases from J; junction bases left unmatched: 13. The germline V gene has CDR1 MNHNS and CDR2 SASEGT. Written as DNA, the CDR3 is TGTGCCAGCAGGAAGGTGGCAGGGGGGACCGCAACTAATGAAAAACTGTTTTTT. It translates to CASRKVAGGTATNEKLFF.

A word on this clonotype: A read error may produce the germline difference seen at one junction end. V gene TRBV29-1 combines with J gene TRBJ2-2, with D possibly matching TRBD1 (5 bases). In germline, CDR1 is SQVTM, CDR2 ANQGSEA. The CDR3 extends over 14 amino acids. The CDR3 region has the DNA TGCAGCATTGAGTCCAGGGAGAACACCGGGGAGCTGTTTTTT. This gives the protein CSIESRENTGELFF.

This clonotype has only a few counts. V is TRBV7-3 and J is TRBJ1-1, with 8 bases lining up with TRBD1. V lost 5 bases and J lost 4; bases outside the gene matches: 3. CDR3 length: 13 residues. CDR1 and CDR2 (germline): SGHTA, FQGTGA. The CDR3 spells CASSVGTGTEAFF. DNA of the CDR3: TGTGCCAGCAGCGTCGGGACAGGCACTGAAGCTTTCTTT. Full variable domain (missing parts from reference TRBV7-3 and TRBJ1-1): GAGVSQTPSNKVTEKGKYVELRCDPISGHTALYWYRQSLGQGPEFLIYFQGTGAADDSGLPNDRFFAVRPEGSVSTLKIQRTERGDSAVYLCASSVGTGTEAFFGQGTRLTVV.

Here the CDR3 reads CASSLDWTETDTQYF. The CDR3 nucleotides are TGTGCCAGCAGCTTGGATTGGACCGAAACGGATACGCAGTATTTT. The chain joins TRBV5-4 to TRBJ2-3; no definite D call. Germline assignment: CDR1 SGHNT and CDR2 YYREEE (reference sequence). The CDR3 sequence is 15 residues long. Trimming pared 0 bases from V and 6 bases from J, leaving 14 bases between. Supplemented by reference TRBV5-4 and TRBJ2-3, the full variable domain reads ETGVTQSPTHLIKTRGQQVTLRCSSQSGHNTVSWYQQALGQGPQFIFQYYREEENGRGNFPPRFSGLQFPNYSSELNVNALELDDSALYLCASSLDWTETDTQYFGPGTRLTVL.

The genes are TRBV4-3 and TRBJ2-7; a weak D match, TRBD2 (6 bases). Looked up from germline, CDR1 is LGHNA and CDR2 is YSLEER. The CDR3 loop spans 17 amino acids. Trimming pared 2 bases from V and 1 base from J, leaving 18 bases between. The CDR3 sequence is CASSQFRGGTGSYEQYF. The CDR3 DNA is TGCGCCAGCAGCCAATTTAGGGGCGGGACTGGTTCCTACGAGCAGTACTTC.

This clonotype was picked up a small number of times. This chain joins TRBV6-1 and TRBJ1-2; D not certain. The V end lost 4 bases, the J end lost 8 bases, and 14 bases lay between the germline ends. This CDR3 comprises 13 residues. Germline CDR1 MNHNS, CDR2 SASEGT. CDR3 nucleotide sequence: TGTGCCAGCAGTGCACCGGGGTTTCGCGGCTACACCTTC. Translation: CASSAPGFRGYTF.

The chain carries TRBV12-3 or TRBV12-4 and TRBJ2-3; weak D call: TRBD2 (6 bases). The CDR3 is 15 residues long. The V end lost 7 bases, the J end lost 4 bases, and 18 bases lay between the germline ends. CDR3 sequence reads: CASTLTSPGADTQYF. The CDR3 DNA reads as TGTGCCAGCACCCTTACTAGCCCGGGGGCAGATACGCAGTATTTT.

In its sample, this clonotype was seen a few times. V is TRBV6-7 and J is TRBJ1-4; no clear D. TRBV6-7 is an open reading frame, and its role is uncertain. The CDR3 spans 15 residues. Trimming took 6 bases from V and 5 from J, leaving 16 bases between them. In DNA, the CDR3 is TGTGCCAGCAGCTATCGGTCGCTTCTAAATGAAAAACTGTTTTTT. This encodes CASSYRSLLNEKLFF.

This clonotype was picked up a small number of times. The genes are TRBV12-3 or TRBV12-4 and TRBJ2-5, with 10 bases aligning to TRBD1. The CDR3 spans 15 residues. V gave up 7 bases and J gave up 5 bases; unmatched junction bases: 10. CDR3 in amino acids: CASTETTGGRETQYF. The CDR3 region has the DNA TGTGCCAGCACTGAAACGACAGGGGGCCGGGAGACCCAGTACTTC.

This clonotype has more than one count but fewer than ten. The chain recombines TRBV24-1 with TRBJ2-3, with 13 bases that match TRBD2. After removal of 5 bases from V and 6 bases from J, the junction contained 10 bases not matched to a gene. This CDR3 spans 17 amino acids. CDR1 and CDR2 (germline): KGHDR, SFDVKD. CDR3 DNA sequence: TGTGCCACCAGTGGGTGGACTAGCGGGAGATCCCGGGATACGCAGTATTTT. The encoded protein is CATSGWTSGRSRDTQYF.

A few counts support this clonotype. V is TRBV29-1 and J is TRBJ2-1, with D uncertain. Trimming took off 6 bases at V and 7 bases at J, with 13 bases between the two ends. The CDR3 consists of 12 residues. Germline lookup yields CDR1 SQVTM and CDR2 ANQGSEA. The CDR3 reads CSVGRSRNEQFF. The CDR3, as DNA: TGCAGCGTGGGTAGGAGCCGGAATGAGCAGTTCTTC.

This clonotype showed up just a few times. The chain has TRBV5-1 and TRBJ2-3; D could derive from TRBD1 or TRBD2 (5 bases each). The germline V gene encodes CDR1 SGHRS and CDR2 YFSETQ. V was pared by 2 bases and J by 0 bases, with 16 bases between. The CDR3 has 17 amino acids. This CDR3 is CASSFSTGTKSTDTQYF. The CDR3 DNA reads TGCGCCAGCAGCTTCTCAACCGGGACCAAGAGCACAGATACGCAGTATTTT.

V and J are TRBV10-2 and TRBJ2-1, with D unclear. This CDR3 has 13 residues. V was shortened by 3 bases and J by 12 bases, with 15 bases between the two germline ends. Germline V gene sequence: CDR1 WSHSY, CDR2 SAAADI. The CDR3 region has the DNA TGCGCCAGCAGTGATAATCCGACCCTCAGGCAGTTCTTC. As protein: CASSDNPTLRQFF.

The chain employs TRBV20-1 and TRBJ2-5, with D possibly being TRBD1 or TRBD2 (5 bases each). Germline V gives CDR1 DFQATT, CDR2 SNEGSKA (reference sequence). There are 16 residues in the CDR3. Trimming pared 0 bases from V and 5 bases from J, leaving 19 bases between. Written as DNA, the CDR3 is TGCAGTGCTAGAGATCTCTTAGGGACGGGGATGGAGACCCAGTACTTC. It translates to CSARDLLGTGMETQYF.

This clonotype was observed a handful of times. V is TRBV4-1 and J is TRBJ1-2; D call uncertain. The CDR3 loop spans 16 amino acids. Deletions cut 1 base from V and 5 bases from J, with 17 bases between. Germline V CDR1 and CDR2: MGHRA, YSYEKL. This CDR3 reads CASSQGPNARLYGYTF. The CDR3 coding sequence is TGCGCCAGCAGCCAAGGCCCCAACGCCCGACTTTATGGCTACACCTTC.

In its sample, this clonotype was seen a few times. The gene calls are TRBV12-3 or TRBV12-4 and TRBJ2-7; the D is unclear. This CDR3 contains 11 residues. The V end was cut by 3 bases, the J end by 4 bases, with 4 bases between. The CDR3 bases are TGTGCCAGCAGTTTCCGGTACGAGCAGTACTTC. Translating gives CASSFRYEQYF.

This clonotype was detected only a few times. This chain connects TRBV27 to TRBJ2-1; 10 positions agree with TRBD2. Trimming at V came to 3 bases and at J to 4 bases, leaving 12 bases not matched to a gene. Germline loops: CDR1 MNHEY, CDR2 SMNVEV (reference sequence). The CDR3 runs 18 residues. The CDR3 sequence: CASSFESRPSGSYNEQFF. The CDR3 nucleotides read TGTGCCAGCAGTTTTGAGAGTCGGCCTAGCGGGAGTTACAATGAGCAGTTCTTC.

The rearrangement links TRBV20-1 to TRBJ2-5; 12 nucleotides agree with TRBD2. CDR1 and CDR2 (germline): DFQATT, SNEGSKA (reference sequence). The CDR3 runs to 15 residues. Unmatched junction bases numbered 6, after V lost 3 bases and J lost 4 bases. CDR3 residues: CSASASGGAGETQYF. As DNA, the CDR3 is TGCAGTGCTAGCGCTAGCGGGGGGGCTGGAGAGACCCAGTACTTC.

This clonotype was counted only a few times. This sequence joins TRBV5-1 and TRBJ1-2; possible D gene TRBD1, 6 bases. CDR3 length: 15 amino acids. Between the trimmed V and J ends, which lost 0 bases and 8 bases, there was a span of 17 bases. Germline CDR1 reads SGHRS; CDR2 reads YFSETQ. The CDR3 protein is CASSLELRGSGGYTF. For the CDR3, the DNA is TGCGCCAGCAGCTTGGAACTCAGGGGATCGGGCGGCTACACCTTC. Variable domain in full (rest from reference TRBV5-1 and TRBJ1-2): KAGVTQTPRYLIKTRGQQVTLSCSPISGHRSVSWYQQTPGQGLQFLFEYFSETQRNKGNFPGRFSGRQFSNSRSEMNVSTLELGDSALYLCASSLELRGSGGYTFGSGTRLTVV.